This TCR beta chain was recorded in a study of T cells in Graves' hyperthyroidism and ophthalmopathy. CDR3 size: 11 residues. V lost 8 bases and J lost 14; bases outside the gene matches: 7. Regions amplified from RNA transcripts were the TCR beta CDR3 regions. RT-PCR in the first round (using the HTBI primer set) targeted the TCR CDR3. TCRdb independently ran MiXCR on the multiplex PCR reads; one entry per CDR3 protein. Altogether 650,000 to 700,000 distinct CDR3 sequences are present, 17% being singletons, with the ten largest covering roughly 16%. This TCR was recovered from a man in his forties or fifties with Graves' hyperthyroidism. This chain uses TRBV12-3 or TRBV12-4 with TRBJ2-2; 8 bases line up with TRBD1. The sequenced material came from blood. In nucleotides, the CDR3 is TGTGCCAGCGAGGACAGGGCTGGTCTGTTTTTT. This codes for CASEDRAGLFF.